A single sample gave rise to the 16 T cell receptor beta chains below, sequenced in a study of T cell changes during pregnancy in multiple sclerosis. Only in-frame clones appear in the TCRdb table, and some are missing; sequencing was by immunoSEQ multiplex PCR. Seen here are fewer than 40,000 clones, about nine tenths observed once, and the top ten hold around 0.47%. The sample consisted of CD4+ T cells from peripheral blood mononuclear cells, taken in the first trimester of pregnancy. These receptors were obtained from a female donor in good health, enrolled as a control in a pregnancy study.

This chain connects TRBV6-1 to TRBJ1-5; no clear D gene. In germline, CDR1 is MNHNS, CDR2 SASEGT. Trimming removed 4 bases from V and 2 bases from J, with 6 bases in between. This CDR3 region has 13 residues. Here the CDR3 DNA reads TGTGCCAGCAGTGCCCGAGGCAATCAGCCCCAGCATTTT. Residues: CASSARGNQPQHF.

The genes are TRBV7-2 and TRBJ1-6, with 7 nucleotides matching TRBD1. This CDR3 comprises 18 residues. V gave up 5 bases and J gave up 3 bases; unmatched junction bases: 13. Germline V gene data show CDR1 as SGHTA and CDR2 as FQGNSA. The CDR3 is CASSQPLGGPLYNSPLHF. CDR3 in DNA: TGTGCCAGCAGCCAGCCCCTAGGGGGCCCCCTCTATAATTCACCCCTCCACTTT.

This clone is labeled as medium-sized. The chain uses TRBV2 and TRBJ2-7, with 7 positions matching TRBD1. CDR3 size: 12 residues. Germline V gene lookup returns CDR1 SNHLY and CDR2 FYNNEI. V was clipped by 9 bases and J by 6 bases; unmatched bases: 8. In DNA, the CDR3 is TGTGCCAGTTTTTACAGGGGAAGCGAGCAGTACTTC. Its translation: CASFYRGSEQYF.

The chain joins TRBV7-9 to TRBJ1-6; the match to TRBD1 covers 10 bases. Trimming removed 4 bases from V and 7 bases from J; junction bases left unmatched: 4. Per the germline V gene, CDR1 is SEHNR and CDR2 is FQNEAQ (reference sequence). This CDR3 has 15 residues. CDR3 bases: TGTGCCAGCAGCTCAGGGACAGGGGAAAATTCACCCCTCCACTTT. This codes for CASSSGTGENSPLHF. Combining the CDR3 with reference TRBV7-9 and TRBJ1-6 gives the whole variable domain DTGVSQNPRHKITKRGQNVTFRCDPISEHNRLYWYRQTLGQGPEFLTYFQNEAQLEKSRLLSDRFSAERPKGSFSTLEIQRTEQGDSAMYLCASSSGTGENSPLHFGNGTRLTVT.

The CDR3 sequence: CASSLRGPNEQFF. The DNA of the CDR3 is TGTGCCAGCAGCCTCAGGGGTCCCAATGAGCAGTTCTTC. The chain is built from TRBV28 and TRBJ2-1; a weak D match, TRBD1 (6 bases). Trimming took off 6 bases at V and 6 bases at J, with 12 bases between the two ends. The CDR3 is 13 amino acids. Germline values: CDR1 MDHEN, CDR2 SYDVKM.

The CDR3 loop reads CASSLLGDSYNSPLHF. The CDR3 region has the DNA TGTGCCAGCAGCCTTTTAGGGGACTCCTATAATTCACCCCTCCACTTT. The V call is TRBV14, the J call TRBJ1-6; tentative D call: TRBD1 (5 bases). The V end was cut by 4 bases, the J end by 0 bases, with 10 bases between. The length of the CDR3 is 16 residues. Germline-derived CDR1 and CDR2 are SGHDN and FVKESK.

V gene TRBV7-2 combines with J gene TRBJ2-5; D may be TRBD2 (7 bases). The CDR3 has 14 amino acids. CDR1 is SGHTA and CDR2 is FQGNSA in the germline V gene. Trimming removed 5 bases from V and 4 bases from J, with 14 bases in between. CDR3 DNA sequence: TGTGCCAGCAGCCGCAGAGGGGGGGGAGAGACCCAGTACTTC. Residues: CASSRRGGGETQYF.

This chain joins TRBV7-2 and TRBJ1-1; no firm D call. Germline V gene sequence: CDR1 SGHTA, CDR2 FQGNSA. There are 13 residues in the CDR3. The germline V and J ends were trimmed by 7 bases and 7 bases, with 16 bases remaining between them. CDR3 in amino acids: CASNSRGTSEAFF. DNA for the CDR3: TGTGCCAGCAATTCCCGGGGTACCAGTGAAGCTTTCTTT.

This clone was counted between two and nine times. V and J are TRBV14 and TRBJ2-5; D ambiguous. Germline assignment: CDR1 SGHDN and CDR2 FVKESK. This CDR3 has 14 residues. V was clipped by 1 base and J by 7 bases, with 13 bases between them. The CDR3 loop is CASSQGARSVTQYF. Here the CDR3 DNA reads TGTGCCAGCAGCCAAGGGGCCCGATCGGTGACCCAGTACTTC.

J is TRBJ1-2 and V is TRBV9, with 9 bases identical to TRBD1. The V gene end was trimmed by 4 bases and the J gene end by 7 bases; junction bases not matched to a gene: 11. The CDR3 covers 15 residues. The germline CDR1 and CDR2 sequences are SGDLS and YYNGEE. CDR3 in amino acids: CASSRYQTGGSGYTF. The CDR3 DNA follows: TGTGCCAGCAGCCGATACCAGACAGGGGGGTCTGGCTACACCTTC.

Points on this clone: Mismatch with germline at one junction end may stem from a read error. Other DNA sequences within the sample encode an identical CDR3. The chain combines TRBV7-2 with TRBJ1-2, with no clear D. This CDR3 region has 13 residues. The germline V gene has CDR1 SGHTA and CDR2 FQGNSA. CDR3 nucleotides: TGTGCCAGCAGCCCTTCGAGTCTAGATGGCTATACCTTC. This encodes CASSPSSLDGYTF.

The gene calls are TRBV7-9 and TRBJ1-5, with 12 bases that match TRBD1. This CDR3 is 16 amino acids long. Germline V gene lookup returns CDR1 SEHNR and CDR2 FQNEAQ (reference sequence). Trimming removed 3 bases from V and 6 bases from J; junction bases left unmatched: 6. The CDR3 loop reads CASSFGGQGAFQPQHF. CDR3 bases: TGTGCCAGCAGCTTCGGGGGACAGGGGGCTTTTCAGCCCCAGCATTTT.

This clone was counted only a few times. The CDR3 here is CASSLGPHSTDTQYF. The CDR3 DNA reads as TGTGCCAGCAGCTTGGGCCCCCACTCAACAGATACGCAGTATTTT. This chain joins TRBV5-5 and TRBJ2-3; no clear D. Germline CDR1 SGHKS, CDR2 YYEKEE (reference sequence). The CDR3 runs to 15 residues. The V end was cut by 0 bases, the J end by 3 bases, with 11 bases between.

The genes are TRBV6-6 and TRBJ2-5; D gene ambiguous. V lost 6 bases to trimming and J lost 5 bases, with 10 bases between them. The CDR3 consists of 12 residues. CDR1 is MNHNY, CDR2 SVGAGI, per germline (reference sequence). The CDR3 loop reads CASRLPRETQYF. CDR3 nucleotides: TGTGCCAGCAGACTCCCGAGGGAGACCCAGTACTTC.

This sequence joins TRBV9 and TRBJ2-1; no firm D call. The CDR3 runs 13 residues. Trimming removed 1 base from V and 6 bases from J, with 8 bases in between. Germline V CDR1 and CDR2: SGDLS, YYNGEE. CDR3 bases: TGTGCCAGCAGCGTATTCAGTACCAATGAGCAGTTCTTC. Residues: CASSVFSTNEQFF.

The chain carries TRBV18 and TRBJ2-7; TRBD1 might be the D (5 bases). CDR1 and CDR2 (germline): KGHSH, LQKENI. The CDR3 is made up of 13 amino acids. V lost 5 bases to trimming and J lost 5 bases, with 13 bases between them. In nucleotides, the CDR3 is TGTGCCAGCTCAAGACAGCGCAGCGACGAGCAGTACTTC. This sequence encodes CASSRQRSDEQYF. Variable domain in full (rest from reference TRBV18 and TRBJ2-7): NAGVMQNPRHLVRRRGQEARLRCSPMKGHSHVYWYRQLPEEGLKFMVYLQKENIIDESGMPKERFSAEFPKEGPSILRIQQVVRGDSAAYFCASSRQRSDEQYFGPGTRLTVT.